The 32 T cell receptor beta chains below were found in one sample sequenced in a study of shared clonotypes between healthy human individuals. Here immunoSEQ multiplex PCR was the method, and the copy in TCRdb shows in-frame clones only, minus some. The top ten hold under 2% of the sample, which has about 2.1 million clones, 90% to 95% seen once. Naive CD8 isolation took CD45RO-negative cells positively selected for CCR7 and excluded terminally differentiated effector memory CD45RA+ cells. Sequencing input: naive CD8+ T cells from PBMCs. The source is a man between 18 and 29 years old in good health. Some clones in this sample may be carry-over from other donors' samples.

The rearrangement uses TRBV27 and TRBJ2-1; 10 positions match TRBD2. The CDR3 covers 19 residues. Germline trimming cut 2 bases from V and 8 bases from J; bases unmatched to any gene: 18. CDR1 and CDR2 (germline): MNHEY, SMNVEV (reference sequence). The CDR3 coding sequence is TGTGCCAGCAGTTTAGTCGGGCCTAGCGGGAGTCCAATCTTCCATGAGCAGTTCTTC. It specifies CASSLVGPSGSPIFHEQFF.

The chain has TRBV7-2 and TRBJ2-2; tentative D call: TRBD1 (6 bases). Trimming left V 5 bases short and J 6 bases short, with 7 bases between. CDR1 is SGHTA and CDR2 is FQGNSA in the germline V gene. The CDR3 covers 12 residues. The CDR3 here is CASSAGAGELFF. The CDR3 coding sequence is TGTGCCAGCAGCGCAGGGGCCGGGGAGCTGTTTTTT.

This chain uses TRBV27 with TRBJ2-1; D unclear. The CDR3 contains 13 residues. The V and J ends lost 0 bases and 5 bases respectively, with 5 bases between them. In germline, CDR1 is MNHEY, CDR2 SMNVEV (reference sequence). This CDR3 is CASSLSVHNEQFF. CDR3 sequence (DNA): TGTGCCAGCAGTTTATCGGTACACAATGAGCAGTTCTTC.

The chain carries TRBV4-3 and TRBJ2-5; D is unresolved. Trimming cost V 1 base and J 7 bases, with 13 bases left between them. CDR1 is LGHNA and CDR2 is YSLEER in the germline V gene. CDR3 length equals 14 residues. CDR3 in DNA: TGCGCCAGCAGCCAAGCTGAGCCTACGGGGACCCAGTACTTC. As protein: CASSQAEPTGTQYF.

To note about this clone: Other DNA sequences in this specimen translate into the identical CDR3. The gene calls are TRBV9 and TRBJ2-3; the match to TRBD1 covers 10 bases. The CDR3 runs to 16 residues. Germline V gene data show CDR1 as SGDLS and CDR2 as YYNGEE. Trimming took 2 bases from V and 3 from J; bases not matched to a gene: 6. CDR3 in amino acids: CASSVAGTGVTDTQYF. The CDR3 region has the DNA TGTGCCAGCAGCGTGGCCGGGACAGGGGTTACAGATACGCAGTATTTT. Using reference TRBV9 and TRBJ2-3 for the parts outside the CDR3, the full variable domain is DSGVTQTPKHLITATGQRVTLRCSPRSGDLSVYWYQQSLDQGLQFLIQYYNGEERAKGNILERFSAQQFPDLHSELNLSSLELGDSALYFCASSVAGTGVTDTQYFGPGTRLTVL.

The chain carries TRBV28 and TRBJ2-2; unclear D gene. The V and J ends lost 5 bases and 1 base respectively, with 14 bases between them. CDR3 length: 16 residues. Per germline, CDR1 MDHEN and CDR2 SYDVKM. CDR3 sequence (DNA): TGTGCCAGCAGTCAAACCTTTACCTGGAACACCGGGGAGCTGTTTTTT. Its protein product is CASSQTFTWNTGELFF.

This chain links TRBV11-2 with TRBJ2-1; D ambiguous. The V end lost 5 bases, the J end lost 3 bases, and 17 bases lay between the germline ends. The CDR3 has 16 amino acids. Per the germline V gene, CDR1 is SGHAT and CDR2 is FQNNGV. CDR3 DNA: TGTGCCAGCAGCCTACGACACGGGTTAGGCTACAATGAGCAGTTCTTC. Its protein product is CASSLRHGLGYNEQFF.

The chain joins TRBV4-1 to TRBJ2-2; no reliable D call. Germline lookup yields CDR1 MGHRA and CDR2 YSYEKL. Trimming left V 0 bases short and J 0 bases short, with 11 bases between. The CDR3 has 17 amino acids. The CDR3 DNA reads as TGCGCCAGCAGCCAAGATAGAACTTACGCGAACACCGGGGAGCTGTTTTTT. Its protein product is CASSQDRTYANTGELFF.

This clone was counted once. The J gene is TRBJ1-5, the V gene TRBV27, with 7 bases that match TRBD1. The length of the CDR3 is 15 residues. With 3 bases clipped from V and 0 bases from J, the junction kept 2 bases outside the gene matches. Germline V gene data show CDR1 as MNHEY and CDR2 as SMNVEV (reference sequence). CDR3 bases: TGTGCCAGCAGTTTTCACAGGGGTAGCAATCAGCCCCAGCATTTT. Residues: CASSFHRGSNQPQHF.

The chain recombines TRBV27 with TRBJ1-1; D gene uncertain. V was cut by 2 bases and J by 8 bases, with 12 bases left in between. The CDR3 loop spans 13 amino acids. From germline, CDR1 is MNHEY and CDR2 SMNVEV (reference sequence). The CDR3 DNA reads TGTGCCAGCAGTTTAGACGTCAGATTAGAAGCTTTCTTT. This sequence encodes CASSLDVRLEAFF.

This clone occurred a few times. V gene TRBV9 combines with J gene TRBJ2-1; the match to TRBD2 covers 12 bases. This CDR3 contains 15 residues. With 4 bases clipped from V and 7 bases from J, the junction kept 6 bases outside the gene matches. In germline, CDR1 is SGDLS, CDR2 YYNGEE. CDR3 sequence reads: CASSLGTSGWNEQFF. DNA of the CDR3: TGTGCCAGCAGCTTAGGGACTAGCGGGTGGAATGAGCAGTTCTTC.

This chain joins TRBV6-5 and TRBJ2-5; D not certain. CDR1 and CDR2 (germline): MNHEY, SVGAGI. This CDR3 spans 13 amino acids. Trimming took off 0 bases at V and 5 bases at J, with 7 bases between the two ends. CDR3 amino acids: CASSYSPAETQYF. CDR3 coding DNA: TGTGCCAGCAGTTACTCCCCCGCTGAGACCCAGTACTTC.

This clone was found a few times. The chain uses TRBV6-1 and TRBJ2-7, with D possibly being TRBD1 or TRBD2 (5 bases each). The germline V gene has CDR1 MNHNS and CDR2 SASEGT. The CDR3 is 13 residues long. V was trimmed by 2 bases and J by 5 bases, leaving 10 bases between them. CDR3 DNA sequence: TGTGCCAGCAGTGAACCAGGGAGCGACGAGCAGTACTTC. It specifies CASSEPGSDEQYF.

This clone was counted only a few times. At the DNA level, this CDR3 is encoded by other sequences in the same sample as well. The chain uses TRBV5-1 and TRBJ2-7; no firm D call. The CDR3 is 11 residues long. The V gene lost 4 bases and the J gene lost 0 bases, with 2 bases spanning the gap. Germline CDR1 is SGHRS and CDR2 is YFSETQ. The CDR3 spells CASSDSYEQYF. CDR3 bases: TGCGCCAGCAGCGACTCCTACGAGCAGTACTTC.

The rearrangement joins TRBV7-9 to TRBJ2-5; D is ambiguous. Germline loops: CDR1 SEHNR, CDR2 FQNEAQ (reference sequence). The V gene lost 5 bases and the J gene lost 11 bases, with 18 bases spanning the gap. The CDR3 is 13 residues long. The CDR3 nucleotides are TGTGCCAGCAGCGCCCCTCGAGAGTATGGGCAGTACTTC. Translated, it gives CASSAPREYGQYF.

The CDR3, as DNA: TGTGCCAGCAGCTTGGGACAGGGTATGAACATTCAGTACTTC. Encoded protein: CASSLGQGMNIQYF. The rearrangement links TRBV5-4 to TRBJ2-4; TRBD1 matches 7 bases. The CDR3 contains 14 residues. Germline V gene sequence: CDR1 SGHNT, CDR2 YYREEE (reference sequence). V dropped 0 bases and J dropped 7; count of bases not matched to a gene: 4.

This clone has just a few counts. The J gene is TRBJ1-1, the V gene TRBV7-2; no firm D call. CDR1 is SGHTA, CDR2 FQGNSA, per germline. Deletions cut 5 bases from V and 1 base from J, with 11 bases between. The CDR3 extends over 14 amino acids. In DNA form, the CDR3 reads TGTGCCAGCAGCCCGATGGATGCGAACACTGAAGCTTTCTTT. As protein: CASSPMDANTEAFF.

This clone turned up a few times. The chain uses TRBV28 and TRBJ1-5; 7 bases are shared with TRBD1. This CDR3 is built from 13 residues. Trimming took 5 bases from V and 4 from J; bases not matched to a gene: 2. Germline CDR1 is MDHEN and CDR2 is SYDVKM. The DNA for the CDR3 is TGTGCCAGCAGTCCGACAGGGAATCAGCCCCAGCATTTT. Translation: CASSPTGNQPQHF.

The chain couples TRBV6-5 to TRBJ1-5; TRBD1 matches 8 bases. With 4 bases clipped from V and 11 bases from J, the junction kept 4 bases outside the gene matches. CDR3 length: 12 amino acids. Germline loops: CDR1 MNHEY, CDR2 SVGAGI. CDR3 sequence (DNA): TGTGCCAGCAGTTCCTACAGGGGGTCCCAGCATTTT. Its translation is CASSSYRGSQHF.

The chain carries TRBV7-3 and TRBJ2-1; the match to TRBD2 covers 7 bases. CDR3 length: 16 residues. The trim removed 5 bases at V and 8 bases at J, leaving 15 bases unmatched. Germline CDR1 and CDR2: SGHTA and FQGTGA. The CDR3 region is CASSPAGREGFHEQFF. CDR3 sequence (DNA): TGTGCCAGCAGCCCCGCCGGCAGGGAGGGTTTTCATGAGCAGTTCTTC.

The chain couples TRBV7-2 to TRBJ2-5; D call uncertain. Germline CDR1 is SGHTA and CDR2 is FQGNSA. V was trimmed by 5 bases and J by 4 bases, leaving 14 bases between them. The CDR3 is 14 residues long. CDR3 sequence: CASSPRGYGETQYF. The CDR3 DNA sequence: TGTGCCAGCAGCCCTCGTGGATATGGAGAGACCCAGTACTTC.

Comments on this clone: The sample contains more than one DNA sequence encoding this CDR3. The V gene is TRBV19, the J gene TRBJ2-2; D is uncertain. Germline CDR1 and CDR2: LNHDA and SQIVND (reference sequence). Trimming removed 1 base from V and 6 bases from J, with 6 bases in between. The CDR3 totals 13 residues. The CDR3 loop reads CASSIAGPGELFF. The CDR3 region has the DNA TGTGCCAGTAGTATAGCCGGGCCCGGGGAGCTGTTTTTT.

CDR3 sequence reads: CASSSDTRLNYGYTF. In DNA form, the CDR3 reads TGTGCCAGCAGCTCAGACACGAGGTTAAACTATGGCTACACCTTC. This chain uses TRBV7-6 with TRBJ1-2; D call uncertain. With 4 bases removed from V and 2 bases from J, the gap between germline ends came to 14 bases. The germline V gene encodes CDR1 SGHVS and CDR2 FNYEAQ. The CDR3 is 15 residues long.

V gene TRBV19 combines with J gene TRBJ1-3, with no clear D. Between the trimmed V and J ends, which lost 5 bases and 7 bases, there was a span of 21 bases. The CDR3 length is 16 residues. Germline lookup yields CDR1 LNHDA and CDR2 SQIVND (reference sequence). DNA of the CDR3: TGTGCCAGTAGTGAAAGGCCGGGAGCAAGAGGGAACACCATATATTTT. It codes for CASSERPGARGNTIYF. The whole variable domain, filled in from reference TRBV19 and TRBJ1-3, reads DGGITQSPKYLFRKEGQNVTLSCEQNLNHDAMYWYRQDPGQGLRLIYYSQIVNDFQKGDIAEGYSVSREKKESFPLTVTSAQKNPTAFYLCASSERPGARGNTIYFGEGSWLTVV.

This clone came up once. The chain employs TRBV7-2 and TRBJ2-7; the D gene could be TRBD1 or TRBD2 (5 bases each). V was clipped by 2 bases and J by 3 bases, with 14 bases between them. Looked up from germline, CDR1 is SGHTA and CDR2 is FQGNSA. The CDR3 covers 15 residues. This chain's CDR3 is CASSLLMGVYYEQYF. CDR3 nucleotides: TGTGCCAGCAGCTTACTAATGGGGGTGTACTACGAGCAGTACTTC.

V usage is TRBV19 and J usage is TRBJ1-2; TRBD1 matches at 12 bases. The trim removed 10 bases at V and 8 bases at J, leaving 14 bases unmatched. The CDR3 length is 15 residues. Germline assignment: CDR1 LNHDA and CDR2 SQIVND (reference sequence). For the CDR3, the DNA is TGTGCCACCCTGACCCTCCGGGACAGGGGGCAAGGCTACACCTTC. It codes for CATLTLRDRGQGYTF.

The CDR3 DNA sequence: TGCAGCGTTGAAGAAGGGGTGGGATTCCTCTATGGCTACACCTTC. Protein: CSVEEGVGFLYGYTF. The chain combines TRBV29-1 with TRBJ1-2, with a weak D call TRBD1 (5 bases). V shed 0 bases and J shed 4 bases, with 15 bases lying between them. This CDR3 has 15 residues. Germline V lookup: CDR1 SQVTM, CDR2 ANQGSEA.

V gene TRBV27 combines with J gene TRBJ2-2; TRBD2 matches 9 bases. Germline CDR1 and CDR2: MNHEY and SMNVEV (reference sequence). The CDR3 extends over 19 amino acids. V shed 6 bases, J shed 0 bases, and the junction held 14 bases outside the gene matches. DNA for the CDR3: TGTGCCAGCAGCTTGGACGTACAGGGGACTAGCCCGAACACCGGGGAGCTGTTTTTT. Protein: CASSLDVQGTSPNTGELFF.

The chain couples TRBV30 to TRBJ1-6; D not certain. Germline assignment: CDR1 GTSNPN and CDR2 SVGIG (reference sequence). The V gene lost 2 bases and the J gene lost 7 bases, with 9 bases spanning the gap. The CDR3 is 13 residues long. The CDR3 region has the DNA TGTGCCTGGAGTTCCCTTGGGAATTCACCCCTCCACTTT. Protein product: CAWSSLGNSPLHF.

This sequence joins TRBV27 and TRBJ2-1; 11 bases agree with TRBD2. Looked up from germline, CDR1 is MNHEY and CDR2 is SMNVEV (reference sequence). V was pared by 5 bases and J by 7 bases, with 10 bases of the junction left unmatched. CDR3 length: 16 residues. CDR3 sequence reads: CASSPRELAGANEQFF. As DNA, the CDR3 is TGTGCCAGCAGTCCCCGGGAACTAGCGGGAGCAAATGAGCAGTTCTTC.

V gene TRBV6-1 combines with J gene TRBJ2-7; no definite D call. The CDR3 consists of 12 residues. Trimming cost V 2 bases and J 4 bases, with 6 bases left between them. The germline V gene has CDR1 MNHNS and CDR2 SASEGT. DNA for the CDR3: TGTGCCAGCAGTGAATTCGGATACGAGCAGTACTTC. It codes for CASSEFGYEQYF.

This clone has just one count. The chain couples TRBV18 to TRBJ2-7; no firm D call. Deletions cut 0 bases from V and 3 bases from J, with 12 bases between. Germline V CDR1 and CDR2: KGHSH, LQKENI. CDR3 length: 15 residues. The CDR3, as DNA: TGTGCCAGCTCACCACCAAAGGCGGCCTACTACGAGCAGTACTTC. Protein product: CASSPPKAAYYEQYF.